The clone carrying this TCR beta chain occurred once. Its target is not known. The data originate from a study of long-term antiretroviral therapy in people with HIV. Notes on the study in general: With ART, diversity went up but was still lower than in transplant donor controls. It was not possible to obtain data on ART adherence, viral resistance or therapy changes.

Assay version v3.0 of immunoSEQ was used, and it was run at survey level. The protocol was immunoSEQ multiplex PCR, while the TCRdb copy is restricted to in-frame clones and leaves out a portion. The sample holds 13,000 or so clones, more than 80% seen once. Every HIV-positive participant received treatment in the United States. V shed 1 base and J 2 bases; nucleotides not matched to a gene: 5. CDR1 is LNHDA, CDR2 SQIVND, per germline (reference sequence). The CDR3 loop spans 16 amino acids. This specimen was unsorted PBMCs, taken 3.2 years before starting antiretroviral therapy. This clonotype was obtained from a man in his forties with HIV. J is TRBJ1-1 and V is TRBV19; 9 bases map to TRBD1. CDR3 DNA: TGTGCCAGTAGTATAGCCCCGGGACAGGGAAACACTGAAGCTTTCTTT. This encodes CASSIAPGQGNTEAFF.